This is a list of T cell receptor beta chains from one sample in a study of siplizumab effects on memory and regulatory T cells. TCRdb's copy holds only in-frame clones and misses some; the assay was immunoSEQ multiplex PCR. Of approximately 120,000 clones listed, about 94% are singletons. Sequencing input: non-Treg CD4+ T cells sorted from blood. Receptors originate from a human donor in good health. CDR3s include the opening cysteine and the closing phenylalanine or tryptophan. The order of the fields is D gene, clone size, V gene, J gene, CDR3 DNA, CDR3 protein. A D gene is named only where the DNA matches it firmly. Rows give clone size only sometimes, using once, few, many, or a class for an expanded clone.

d_call: .
clone_size: .
v_call: TRBV5-1
j_call: TRBJ2-1
cdr3_nt: TGCGCCAGCAGCTTGACGACCGGAACCTACAATGAGCAGTTCTTC
cdr3_aa: CASSLTTGTYNEQFF

d_call: .
clone_size: .
v_call: TRBV5-4
j_call: TRBJ2-7
cdr3_nt: TGTGCCAGCAGCTCTGACAGGGAGGTGGGTTACGAGCAGTACTTC
cdr3_aa: CASSSDREVGYEQYF

d_call: .
clone_size: .
v_call: TRBV19
j_call: TRBJ1-3
cdr3_nt: TGTGCCAGTGGATATGGTCCGAAAAGCTCTGGAAACACCATATATTTT
cdr3_aa: CASGYGPKSSGNTIYF

d_call: .
clone_size: .
v_call: TRBV18
j_call: TRBJ1-5
cdr3_nt: TGTGCCAGCTCACCCCCAAATAGCAATCAGCCCCAGCATTTT
cdr3_aa: CASSPPNSNQPQHF

d_call: .
clone_size: .
v_call: TRBV19
j_call: TRBJ2-1
cdr3_nt: TGTGCCAGTAGTTTCTATGGGGGTGGGCGGGATGAGCAGTTCTTC
cdr3_aa: CASSFYGGGRDEQFF

d_call: .
clone_size: .
v_call: TRBV7-6
j_call: TRBJ2-5
cdr3_nt: TGTGCCAGCAGTGATATACAACACACAGGGTCTGAGACCCAGTACTTC
cdr3_aa: CASSDIQHTGSETQYF

d_call: .
clone_size: .
v_call: TRBV10-3
j_call: TRBJ1-3
cdr3_nt: TGTGCCATCAGTGAGGGCCCGCGGGGCTCGAACTCTGGAAACACCATATATTTT
cdr3_aa: CAISEGPRGSNSGNTIYF

d_call: TRBD1
clone_size: .
v_call: TRBV2
j_call: TRBJ1-3
cdr3_nt: TGTGCCAGCAGACGACAGGGGTGGAACATATATTTT
cdr3_aa: CASRRQGWNIYF

d_call: .
clone_size: .
v_call: TRBV12-5
j_call: TRBJ1-5
cdr3_nt: TGTGCTAGCCAGAATAGGTTCAATCAGCCCCAGCATTTT
cdr3_aa: CASQNRFNQPQHF

d_call: .
clone_size: .
v_call: TRBV7-9
j_call: TRBJ2-1
cdr3_nt: TGTGCCAGCAGCTTAGATGGCAATGAGCAGTTCTTC
cdr3_aa: CASSLDGNEQFF

d_call: .
clone_size: .
v_call: TRBV4-1
j_call: TRBJ1-6
cdr3_nt: TGCGCCAGCAGCCCGTACAGGGAGGGGGATAATTCACCCCTCCACTTT
cdr3_aa: CASSPYREGDNSPLHF

d_call: TRBD1
clone_size: .
v_call: TRBV6-6
j_call: TRBJ2-7
cdr3_nt: TGTGCCAGCAGAGACGCGACAGGGAACTACGAGCAGTACTTC
cdr3_aa: CASRDATGNYEQYF

d_call: .
clone_size: .
v_call: TRBV5-1
j_call: TRBJ2-2
cdr3_nt: TGCGCCAGCAGCTTCCTGGCGGTAGGGACCGGGGAGCTGTTTTTT
cdr3_aa: CASSFLAVGTGELFF

d_call: .
clone_size: .
v_call: TRBV7-2
j_call: TRBJ2-6
cdr3_nt: TGTGCCAGCAGCCCCCCCTCTGGGGCCAACGTCCTGACTTTC
cdr3_aa: CASSPPSGANVLTF

d_call: .
clone_size: .
v_call: TRBV15
j_call: TRBJ1-2
cdr3_nt: TGTGCCACCAGCAGACCCAGGAAGGGGCTGGGCTACACCTTC
cdr3_aa: CATSRPRKGLGYTF

d_call: .
clone_size: .
v_call: TRBV18
j_call: TRBJ1-3
cdr3_nt: TGTGCCAGCTCACTTGGGCCGACGGGGGGATTCGCTGGAAACACCATATATTTT
cdr3_aa: CASSLGPTGGFAGNTIYF

d_call: .
clone_size: .
v_call: TRBV28
j_call: TRBJ2-5
cdr3_nt: TGTGCCAGCAGTTTCGATCCCCGCGAGACCCAGTACTTC
cdr3_aa: CASSFDPRETQYF

d_call: .
clone_size: .
v_call: TRBV2
j_call: TRBJ1-2
cdr3_nt: TGTGCCATCTCGTCAGATAGGTATGGCTACACCTTC
cdr3_aa: CAISSDRYGYTF

d_call: .
clone_size: .
v_call: TRBV30
j_call: TRBJ1-1
cdr3_nt: TGTGCCTGGAGTCCCCTCGGGACACAATTTAATGAAGCTTTCTTT
cdr3_aa: CAWSPLGTQFNEAFF

d_call: .
clone_size: .
v_call: TRBV7-6
j_call: TRBJ2-5
cdr3_nt: TGTGCCAGCAGCTTGGGGAACCAGGAGACCCAGTACTTC
cdr3_aa: CASSLGNQETQYF

d_call: .
clone_size: few
v_call: TRBV2
j_call: TRBJ2-7
cdr3_nt: TGTGCCAGCAGTGTCGCGGGCTACGAGCAGTACTTC
cdr3_aa: CASSVAGYEQYF

d_call: TRBD1
clone_size: .
v_call: TRBV10-2
j_call: TRBJ2-7
cdr3_nt: TGCGCCAGCAGAAACCGGGACAGGGACTACGAGCAGTACTTC
cdr3_aa: CASRNRDRDYEQYF

d_call: .
clone_size: once
v_call: TRBV5-1
j_call: TRBJ1-1
cdr3_nt: TGCGCCAGCAGCTTAGGAGAGAACACTGAAGCTTTCTTT
cdr3_aa: CASSLGENTEAFF

d_call: TRBD2
clone_size: once
v_call: TRBV7-2
j_call: TRBJ2-5
cdr3_nt: TGTGCCAGCAGCTTAGGATCGGGGGGGCGAGAGACCCAGTACTTC
cdr3_aa: CASSLGSGGRETQYF